This section outlines one T cell receptor beta chain sequence together with its context. The sample is drawn from a study of human T cells and chemical hapten exposure. Documented time point: pre-sensitization, week 0. This sample's treatment: therapeutic diphenylcyclopropenone sensitization with weekly scalp DPC. Unfractionated whole blood yielded total RNA. Germline CDR1 and CDR2: GTSNPN and SVGIG (reference sequence). The CDR3 is 15 residues long. After removal of 2 bases from V and 7 bases from J, the junction contained 7 bases not matched to a gene. MiXCR was run by TCRdb on the RACE reads, yielding one entry per CDR3 protein. The profile shows approximately 50,000 distinct CDR3 sequences, around a tenth of them singletons.

The input for sequencing was whole blood, taken in connection with sensitization to the hapten diphenylcyclopropenone (DPC). This TCR was recovered from a young woman with alopecia areata. Some clones in this sample may be carry-over from other donors' samples. The V gene is TRBV30, the J gene TRBJ1-4, with TRBD1 identical over 10 bases. The CDR3 loop is CAWSPRTGGSEKLFF. The CDR3 DNA is TGTGCCTGGAGTCCCCGGACAGGGGGTAGTGAAAAACTGTTTTTT. The variable domain in full, with the rest retrieved from reference TRBV30 and TRBJ1-4, is SQTIHQWPATLVQPVGSPLSLECTVEGTSNPNLYWYRQAAGRGLQLLFYSVGIGQISSEVPQNLSASRPQDRQFILSSKKLLLSDSGFYLCAWSPRTGGSEKLFFGSGTQLSVL.